This T cell receptor (beta chain) comes out of a study of blood T cell repertoires in COVID-19. About the research overall: Whether acute or convalescent, the COVID-19 samples came from the United States, Italy and Spain. PBMCs, B-cell-depleted T cells, or T cells were the source of the cDNA or gDNA that made up the material.

Assay used: immunoSEQ multiplex PCR; TCRdb lists only in-frame clones, some missing. The sample has hundreds of thousands of clones, 75% to 95% seen once. The CDR3 contains 16 residues. Trimming pared 3 bases from V and 8 bases from J, leaving 20 bases between. Germline V gene lookup returns CDR1 MNHEY and CDR2 SMNVEV (reference sequence). This receptor was taken from a woman younger than 30 who had recovered from COVID-19. The V and J genes are TRBV27 and TRBJ2-1, with D tentatively TRBD1 (5 bases). Sequences were obtained from PBMCs or T cells enriched from blood (not recorded which). CDR3 in amino acids: CASSFYKTDSIDEQFF. CDR3 nucleotides: TGTGCCAGCAGTTTCTACAAGACAGACTCGATCGATGAGCAGTTCTTC.